This TCR beta chain was documented in a study of tumor and adjacent non-tumor tissue in lung cancer. As for the study in general: The cohort had around eleven adenocarcinoma, a couple of squamous cell and 1 small cell patients.

Losses at the gene ends were 2 bases for V and 8 bases for J; bases not matched to a gene: 15. Germline lookup yields CDR1 MGHRA and CDR2 YSYEKL. The CDR3 loop spans 17 amino acids. No cell sorting was done before RNA was extracted from the tissue. TCRbeta libraries were built with three rounds of nested PCR, modified from ARM-PCR. TCRdb itself ran the multiplex PCR reads through MiXCR, one entry per CDR3 protein. The table records 100,000 to 120,000 distinct CDR3 sequences, under 90% of them present only once. This rearrangement joins TRBV4-1 to TRBJ2-4, with 7 nucleotides matching TRBD2. The TCR originated in a man in his 70s with non-small cell lung cancer. Material: lung tumor tissue. This chain's CDR3 is CASSQQARGGEGDIQYF. The CDR3 bases are TGCGCCAGCAGCCAACAGGCACGCGGGGGTGAAGGAGACATTCAGTACTTC.